The clone carrying this T cell receptor beta chain was counted a few times. The antigen is undetermined. The sample is drawn from a study of cytomegalovirus exposure and HLA in healthy donors. Looking at the study overall: Approximately 81% of approximately 400 genotyped donors fell in the Caucasian-associated ancestry cluster. Study-level results: Available immune exposure information covered CMV serostatus only.

It was with 60 Vbeta and 13 Jbeta primers that the PCR ran. Assay used: immunoSEQ multiplex PCR; TCRdb lists only in-frame clones, some missing. The sample has approximately 190,000 clones, 75% to 80% seen once. Germline values: CDR1 MNHEY, CDR2 SMNVEV (reference sequence). This CDR3 has 12 residues. Trimming shortened V by 8 bases and J by 5 bases, and 12 bases separated the two germline ends. The source material was PBMCs. The origin of this receptor is a woman under 40 in good health and CMV-seropositive. V is TRBV27 and J is TRBJ1-2; D not certain. CDR3 in DNA: TGTGCCAGCGGCCACGTCCGTTATGGCTACACCTTC. Residues: CASGHVRYGYTF.